One and the same sample provided the 11 T cell receptor beta chains below, sequenced in a study of shared clonotypes between healthy human individuals. Profiled with immunoSEQ multiplex PCR; TCRdb holds only in-frame clones, not every one. The table includes millions of clones, around 90% detected once. The material sequenced was naive CD4+ T cells sorted from blood. Subset specified: CD45RA+ positively selected. These receptors all stem from a man aged 18 to 29 in good health.

This clone was counted once. This rearrangement joins TRBV27 to TRBJ1-2; unclear D gene. Between the trimmed V and J ends, which lost 5 bases and 1 base, there was a span of 17 bases. There are 16 residues in the CDR3. Per germline, CDR1 MNHEY and CDR2 SMNVEV (reference sequence). The CDR3 sequence: CASSPRSVLFNYGYTF. The DNA for the CDR3 is TGTGCCAGCAGTCCCCGATCAGTCCTTTTTAACTATGGCTACACCTTC.

This clone was picked up one time. The same CDR3 also results from other DNA sequences found in this sample. V usage is TRBV7-2 and J usage is TRBJ2-3; D is undetermined. Trimming shortened V by 4 bases and J by 0 bases, and 5 bases separated the two germline ends. The germline V gene has CDR1 SGHTA and CDR2 FQGNSA. The CDR3 contains 13 residues. CDR3 nucleotides: TGTGCCAGCAGCTCTTATAGCACAGATACGCAGTATTTT. It is translated as CASSSYSTDTQYF. Using reference TRBV7-2 and TRBJ2-3 for the parts outside the CDR3, the full variable domain is GAGVSQSPSNKVTEKGKDVELRCDPISGHTALYWYRQSLGQGLEFLIYFQGNSAPDKSGLPSDRFSAERTGGSVSTLTIQRTQQEDSAVYLCASSSYSTDTQYFGPGTRLTVL.

As for this clone: Other DNA sequences within the sample encode an identical CDR3. The chain uses TRBV6-5 and TRBJ1-6, with 11 bases that match TRBD1. The CDR3 is made up of 15 amino acids. V was pared by 6 bases and J by 4 bases, with 2 bases of the junction left unmatched. The V gene's germline CDR1 is MNHEY and CDR2 SVGAGI. CDR3 coding DNA: TGTGCCAGCAGAGGACAGGGGGCTTATAATTCACCCCTCCACTTT. Protein: CASRGQGAYNSPLHF.

Regarding this clone: This specimen includes other DNA sequences encoding the same CDR3. The rearrangement links TRBV5-4 to TRBJ2-3; no reliable D call. CDR3 length equals 13 residues. Trimming removed 0 bases at V and 3 bases at J, with 5 bases between. The germline CDR1 and CDR2 sequences are SGHNT and YYREEE (reference sequence). CDR3 coding DNA: TGTGCCAGCAGCTTGGGGTCTACAGATACGCAGTATTTT. Translated: CASSLGSTDTQYF.

This clone was observed a handful of times. DNA of the CDR3: TGTGCCAGCAGTCCCGGACAGGGGGCTTGGCAGCCCCAGCATTTT. This encodes CASSPGQGAWQPQHF. The chain recombines TRBV27 with TRBJ1-5; 11 bases match TRBD1. J was trimmed by 7 bases and V by 5 bases; bases with no gene match: 7. The CDR3 totals 15 residues. Germline CDR1 and CDR2: MNHEY and SMNVEV (reference sequence).

The chain recombines TRBV18 with TRBJ1-1; D remains unclear. V was trimmed by 0 bases and J by 3 bases, leaving 8 bases between them. The CDR3 has 14 amino acids. Germline CDR1 reads KGHSH; CDR2 reads LQKENI. The CDR3 reads CASSPPSLDTEAFF. CDR3 coding DNA: TGTGCCAGCTCACCACCGAGTTTGGACACTGAAGCTTTCTTT.

A remark on this clone: Because the CDR3 is missing its conserved closing phenylalanine or tryptophan, this is likely a read error. No DNA is shown, since the ends of the CDR3 on it are uncertain; the CDR3 is the one TCRdb lists. The chain couples TRBV7-9 to TRBJ2-7; TRBD1, the table's D call, was not compared with the DNA. The CDR3 totals 9 residues, both ends included. The germline V gene has CDR1 SEHNR and CDR2 FQNEAQ (reference sequence). The CDR3 sequence: CASSFRGTA.

The chain employs TRBV6-5 and TRBJ1-2, with D hard to call. V gave up 7 bases and J gave up 4 bases, with 7 bases separating them. CDR3 length: 11 amino acids. CDR1 and CDR2 from the germline V gene are MNHEY and SVGAGI. As DNA, the CDR3 is TGTGCCAGCAATAACGGCTATGGCTACACCTTC. Protein sequence: CASNNGYGYTF.

This chain uses TRBV30 with TRBJ1-4; 7 positions match TRBD1. The V and J ends lost 4 bases and 0 bases, in that order; junction bases with no gene match: 5. CDR1 and CDR2 (germline): GTSNPN, SVGIG (reference sequence). CDR3 length: 15 residues. CDR3 sequence reads: CAWKGQMSTNEKLFF. The CDR3 coding sequence is TGTGCCTGGAAGGGACAGATGTCAACTAATGAAAAACTGTTTTTT.

The V call is TRBV6-8, the J call TRBJ1-5; D possibly corresponds to TRBD1 (6 bases). Germline lookup yields CDR1 MNHGY and CDR2 SAAAGT. With 5 bases removed from V and 6 bases from J, the gap between germline ends came to 20 bases. CDR3 length: 16 residues. CDR3 loop: CASSNRETEIGQPQHF. The CDR3 region has the DNA TGTGCCAGCAGTAACAGGGAGACAGAAATAGGTCAGCCCCAGCATTTT.

As regards this clone: Other DNA sequences in the same sample also yield this CDR3. The rearrangement joins TRBV6-5 to TRBJ1-1; D unclear. Germline V gene lookup returns CDR1 MNHEY and CDR2 SVGAGI. The V gene lost 2 bases and the J gene lost 0 bases, with 7 bases spanning the gap. The CDR3 is 14 residues long. The CDR3 sequence is CASSYGQLNTEAFF. As DNA, the CDR3 is TGTGCCAGCAGTTACGGTCAGTTGAACACTGAAGCTTTCTTT.